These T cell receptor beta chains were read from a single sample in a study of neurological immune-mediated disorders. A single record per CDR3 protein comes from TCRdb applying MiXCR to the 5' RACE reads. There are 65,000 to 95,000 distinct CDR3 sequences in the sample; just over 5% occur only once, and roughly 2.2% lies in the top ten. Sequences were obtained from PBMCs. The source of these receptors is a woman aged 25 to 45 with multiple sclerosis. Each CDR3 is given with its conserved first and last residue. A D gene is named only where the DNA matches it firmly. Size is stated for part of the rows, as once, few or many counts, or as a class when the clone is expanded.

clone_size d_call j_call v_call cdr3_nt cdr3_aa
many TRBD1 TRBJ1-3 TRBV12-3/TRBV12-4 TGTGCCAGCAGTCTCCCCGGGACAGGAGGAAACACCATATATTTT CASSLPGTGGNTIYF
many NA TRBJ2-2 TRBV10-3 TGTGCCATCAAATGGCAAGAAGGGAGCACCGGGGAGCTGTTTTTT CAIKWQEGSTGELFF
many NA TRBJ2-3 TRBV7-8 TGTGCCAGCAGCTTAGGACGTACGGGGATACCTTTGGATACGCAGTATTTT CASSLGRTGIPLDTQYF
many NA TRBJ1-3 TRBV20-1 TGCAGTGCTCCTTGGTTACAGGGATCTGGAAACACCATATATTTT CSAPWLQGSGNTIYF
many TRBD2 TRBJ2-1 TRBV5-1 TGCGCCAGCAGCCCGGTATTGGGCGGGGGGCAGTTCTTC CASSPVLGGGQFF
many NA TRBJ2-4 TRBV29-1 TGCAGCGTTGAAGTGAGGTCCAGGGGAAAAAACATTCAGTACTTC CSVEVRSRGKNIQYF
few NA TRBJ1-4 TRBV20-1 TGCAGTGCTAGAGAACTCAGGGGCCCTAATGAAAAACTGTTTTTT CSARELRGPNEKLFF
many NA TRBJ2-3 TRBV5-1 TGCGCCAGCAGCATGGGGGAGTCAACTAGCACAGATACGCAGTATTTT CASSMGESTSTDTQYF
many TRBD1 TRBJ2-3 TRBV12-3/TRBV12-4 TGTGCCAGCTCGAAAGGGCAGCCGGGACAGGGCATTGGTACGCAGTATTTT CASSKGQPGQGIGTQYF
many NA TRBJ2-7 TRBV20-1 TGCAGTGCTAGATTGGGCTACGAGCAGTACTTC CSARLGYEQYF
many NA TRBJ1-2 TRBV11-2 TGTGCCAGCAGCTTAGATCATGGCAGCATAAGTGGCTATGGCTACACCTTC CASSLDHGSISGYGYTF
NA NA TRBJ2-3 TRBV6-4 TGTGCCAGCAGTGACATTGGAAGTTTGGGCACAGATACGCAGTATTTT CASSDIGSLGTDTQYF
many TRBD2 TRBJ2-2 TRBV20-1 TGCAGTGCTAGAGATAGAAAGCGGGGCGGGGAGCTGTTTTTT CSARDRKRGGELFF
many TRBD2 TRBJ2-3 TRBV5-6 TGTGCCAGCAGCAGTAGCGGGGGGGCTCCAGATACGCAGTATTTT CASSSSGGAPDTQYF
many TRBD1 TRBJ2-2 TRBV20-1 TGCAGTGCTAGAGGGGACAGGGCAAACACCGGGGAGCTGTTTTTT CSARGDRANTGELFF
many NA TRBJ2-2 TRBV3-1 TGTGCCGTGCAAGATACGAACACCGGGGAGCTGTTTTTT CAVQDTNTGELFF
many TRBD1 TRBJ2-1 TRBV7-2 TGTGCCAGCAGCTTTTACCTGCGGACAGGCAATGAGCAGTTCTTC CASSFYLRTGNEQFF
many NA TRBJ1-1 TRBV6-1 TGTGCCAGCACCGCTCTACCGAACACTGAAGCTTTCTTT CASTALPNTEAFF
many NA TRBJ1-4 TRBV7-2 TGTGCCAGCAGCCAAACAGTCGGCGTTGCAACTAATGAAAAACTGTTTTTT CASSQTVGVATNEKLFF
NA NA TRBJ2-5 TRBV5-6 TGTGCCAGCAGCTCGGTCAGGGCAGCTCAAGAGACCCAGTACTTC CASSSVRAAQETQYF
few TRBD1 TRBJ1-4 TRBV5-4 TGTGCCAGCAGCTCGAGCAGGGGGCGCGCTGAAAAACTGTTTTTT CASSSSRGRAEKLFF
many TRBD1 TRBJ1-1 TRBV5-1 TGCGCCAGCAGCCGGGACAGTGAAGCTTTCTTT CASSRDSEAFF
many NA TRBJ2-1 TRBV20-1 TGCAGTGGCTCCCGCAGCTCCTACAATGAGCAGTTCTTC CSGSRSSYNEQFF
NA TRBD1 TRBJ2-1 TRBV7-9 TGTGCCAGCAGCCCGCGGGGACAGGGGGCCGGGAATGAGCAGTTCTTC CASSPRGQGAGNEQFF
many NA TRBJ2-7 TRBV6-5 TGTGCCAGCAGTTTCAAACCCCCCTACGAGCAGTACTTC CASSFKPPYEQYF
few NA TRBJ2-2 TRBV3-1 TGTGCCAGCAGCCAGAGGACAAGCACCGGGGAGCTGTTTTTT CASSQRTSTGELFF
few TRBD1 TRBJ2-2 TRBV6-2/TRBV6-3 TGTGCCAGCAGTCCACAGGGACAGGGGGACGGGGAGCTGTTTTTT CASSPQGQGDGELFF
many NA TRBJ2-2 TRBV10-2 TGCGCCAGCAGGGAAAACCCAAACACCGGGGAGCTGTTTTTT CASRENPNTGELFF
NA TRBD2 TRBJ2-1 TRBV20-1 TGCAGTGCTAGAGATCCCGGCGGGAGAACACACAATGAGCAGTTCTTC CSARDPGGRTHNEQFF
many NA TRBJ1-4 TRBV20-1 TGCAGTGCTACAGGGGATTCTAATGAAAAACTGTTTTTT CSATGDSNEKLFF
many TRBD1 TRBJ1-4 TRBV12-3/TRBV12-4 TGTGCCAGCAGCCGACGCCAGGGGACAGATGAAAAACTGTTTTTT CASSRRQGTDEKLFF
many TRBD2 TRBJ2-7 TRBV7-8 TGTGCCAGCAGCCCAGGGACTAGCGGGAACCACGAGCAGTACTTC CASSPGTSGNHEQYF
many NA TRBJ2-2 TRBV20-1 TGCAGTGCCGGGACAAACACCGGGGAGCTGTTTTTT CSAGTNTGELFF
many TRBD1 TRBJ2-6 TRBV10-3 TGTGCCATCAGTGGTTACAGGGGAGATTCTGGGGCCAACGTCCTGACTTTC CAISGYRGDSGANVLTF
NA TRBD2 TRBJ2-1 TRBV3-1 TGTGCCAGCAGCCAAGATAGCGCTTTTGCTAGCGGGAGTTCCTACAATGAGCAGTTCTTC CASSQDSAFASGSSYNEQFF
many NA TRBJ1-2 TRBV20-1 TGCAGTGCCTACTGGGCTAACTATGGCTACACCTTC CSAYWANYGYTF
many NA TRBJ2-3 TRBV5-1 TGCGCCAGCAGCTTGCAACAGGTCACTAGGGCAGATACGCAGTATTTT CASSLQQVTRADTQYF
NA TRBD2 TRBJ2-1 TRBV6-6 TGTGCCAGCAGTTACTCCGGGACTAGCGGCTCCAATGAGCAGTTCTTC CASSYSGTSGSNEQFF